This is a list of T cell receptor beta chains from one sample in a study of T cell changes during pregnancy in multiple sclerosis. Sequenced by immunoSEQ multiplex PCR; TCRdb stores in-frame clones only, minus some. The table has 58,000 or so clones, about nine tenths seen once. Source: CD4+ T cells from peripheral blood mononuclear cells, taken in the third trimester of pregnancy. All receptors derive from a female donor with multiple sclerosis, enrolled in a pregnancy study. Both conserved end residues are part of each CDR3. D genes are given only for firm matches. The size field is filled for only some rows; it gives once, few, many or a size class.

>TRBV7-2|.|TRBJ2-3|14|.
TGTGCCAGCAGCTTATGGACTGACACAGATACGCAGTATTTT
CASSLWTDTDTQYF
>TRBV2|.|TRBJ1-2|14|.
TGTGCCAGCAGTGATCAAGGGGCAGAATATGGCTACACCTTC
CASSDQGAEYGYTF
>TRBV4-3|.|TRBJ2-5|14|.
TGCGCCAGCAGCCAAGCGGTCTTCCAAGAGACCCAGTACTTC
CASSQAVFQETQYF
>TRBV6-6|.|TRBJ2-3|16|.
TGTGCCAGCAGTTACTCGAATCGGGCGGGAATAGATACGCAGTATTTT
CASSYSNRAGIDTQYF
>TRBV11-3|.|TRBJ2-1|18|.
TGTGCCAGCAGCTTAGATCAAGGGGGATCTAGCTCCTACAATGAGCAGTTCTTC
CASSLDQGGSSSYNEQFF
>TRBV6-5|.|TRBJ1-2|14|.
TGTGCCAGCACAAACAGGGCGGGAGACTATGGCTACACCTTC
CASTNRAGDYGYTF
>TRBV5-6|TRBD1|TRBJ2-5|13|.
TGTGCCAGCAGCTCGACAGGGAAAGAGACCCAGTACTTC
CASSSTGKETQYF
>TRBV11-2|.|TRBJ2-7|15|few
TGTGCCAGCAGCTTAGCCCTGGACAGTTACTACGAGCAGTACTTC
CASSLALDSYYEQYF
>TRBV19|TRBD1|TRBJ2-2|18|.
TGTGCCAGTAGTATAGGGACAGGTCCTTCATTGAACACCGGGGAGCTGTTTTTT
CASSIGTGPSLNTGELFF
>TRBV7-2|TRBD2|TRBJ2-7|17|.
TGTGCCAGCAGCTCACAGCTAGCGGGCAACCGAATCTACGAGCAGTACTTC
CASSSQLAGNRIYEQYF
>TRBV19|.|TRBJ1-5|15|.
TGTGCCAGTAGTATAGATGTAGGGGAGGATCAGCCCCAGCATTTT
CASSIDVGEDQPQHF
>TRBV7-6|TRBD2|TRBJ2-3|17|.
TGTGCCAGCAGCTTAGGACTGACTAGCGGTAGCACAGATACGCAGTATTTT
CASSLGLTSGSTDTQYF
>TRBV5-1|.|TRBJ1-1|14|.
TGCGCCAGCAGCTTGGAGGACCGGGGCACTGAAGCTTTCTTT
CASSLEDRGTEAFF
>TRBV7-3|.|TRBJ1-2|15|once
TGTGCCAGCAGCTTAGTTGGCGGGGCGTTCAATGGCTACACCTTC
CASSLVGGAFNGYTF
>TRBV6-1|.|TRBJ1-5|12|.
TGTGCCAGCAGGGGGAGCGGGCAGCCCCAGCATTTT
CASRGSGQPQHF
>TRBV18|.|TRBJ2-7|14|.
TGTGCCAGCTCCCAAGCCGTGTCCGCCTACGAGCAGTACTTC
CASSQAVSAYEQYF
>TRBV13|.|TRBJ1-6|15|.
TGTGCCAGCACCCGCGACAGGCTGAGTAATTCACCCCTCCACTTT
CASTRDRLSNSPLHF
>TRBV7-3|.|TRBJ1-1|15|few
TGTGCCAGCAGCTCGCGAGGGGGATCGAACACTGAAGCTTTCTTT
CASSSRGGSNTEAFF
>TRBV7-3|.|TRBJ2-5|13|.
TGTGCCAGCAGCCCCGGACTGCAAGAGACCCAGTACTTC
CASSPGLQETQYF
>TRBV7-2|.|TRBJ2-2|14|.
TGTGCCAGCAGCTTCACGGGATTCCCCGGGGAGCTGTTTTTT
CASSFTGFPGELFF
>TRBV7-8|.|TRBJ1-4|17|few
TGTGCCAGCAGCTCCAAGAGGTCGGGACTCGGAAATGAAAAACTGTTTTTT
CASSSKRSGLGNEKLFF
>TRBV2|.|TRBJ1-5|15|.
TGTGCCAGCCAATTAACAGGGATTAGCAATCAGCCCCAGCATTTT
CASQLTGISNQPQHF
>TRBV2|.|TRBJ2-1|11|.
TGTGCCAGCAGTACCCGGGACATGAAGTTCTTC
CASSTRDMKFF
>TRBV19|TRBD1|TRBJ2-4|16|once
TGTGCCAGTAGGACCCCAGGGGGCGAGGGCAAAAACATTCAGTACTTC
CASRTPGGEGKNIQYF
>TRBV5-1|.|TRBJ1-2|14|.
TGCGCCAGCAGCACAGACGGCTACAACTATGGCTACACCTTC
CASSTDGYNYGYTF
>TRBV6-1|TRBD1|TRBJ2-5|13|.
TGTGCCAGCAGATCGGGACAGCAAGAGACCCAGTACTTC
CASRSGQQETQYF
>TRBV7-2|.|TRBJ1-2|15|.
TGTGCCAGCAGTTTCGACTCGTCCCGACTCTATGGCTACACCTTC
CASSFDSSRLYGYTF
>TRBV7-2|.|TRBJ2-5|15|.
TGTGCCAGCAGCCCCTCGGGAGGGGGCAGGGAGACCCAGTACTTC
CASSPSGGGRETQYF
>TRBV10-3|.|TRBJ2-3|12|.
TGTGCCATCAGTGAGGCGGGAGATACGCAGTATTTT
CAISEAGDTQYF
>TRBV11-2|TRBD2|TRBJ2-5|15|.
TGTGCCAGCTCCCCGGGACTAGGGACCCAAGAGACCCAGTACTTC
CASSPGLGTQETQYF
>TRBV18|TRBD1|TRBJ1-2|14|.
TGTGCCAGCTCACCCTCCGACAGGGGCTATGGCTACACCTTC
CASSPSDRGYGYTF
>TRBV19|TRBD2|TRBJ2-1|15|.
TGTGCCAGTACCCCGAGCGCTAGCGGGGTGAATGAGCAGTTCTTC
CASTPSASGVNEQFF
>TRBV7-3|TRBD1|TRBJ1-1|14|.
TGTGCCAGCAGCTTTGGGACAGACGGGGCTGAAGCTTTCTTT
CASSFGTDGAEAFF
>TRBV12-5|.|TRBJ1-5|19|few
TGTGCTAGTGGTTTGTTGGAGGGGATCCAAATTCGTCCTAATCAGCCCCAGCATTTT
CASGLLEGIQIRPNQPQHF
>TRBV5-1|.|TRBJ2-7|12|once
TGCGCCAGCAGCTTATTTATCGACGAGCAGTACTTC
CASSLFIDEQYF
>TRBV5-1|TRBD1|TRBJ2-7|17|.
TGCGCCAGCAGCTTGGCCACAGGGCAGGGGGCCCTCTACGAGCAGTACTTC
CASSLATGQGALYEQYF
>TRBV6-5|.|TRBJ1-1|13|.
TGTGCCAGCAGTTCAGGCAGCTACACTGAAGCTTTCTTT
CASSSGSYTEAFF
>TRBV6-6|TRBD2|TRBJ2-5|16|.
TGTGCCAGCACCCCGAGACTAGCGGGAGGGATAGAGACCCAGTACTTC
CASTPRLAGGIETQYF
>TRBV19|.|TRBJ1-1|14|.
TGTGCCAGTAGTATCCCCGCGGCGAACACTGAAGCTTTCTTT
CASSIPAANTEAFF